This T cell receptor (beta chain) was identified during a study of tissue T cells after allogeneic stem cell transplantation. Only in-frame clones appear in the TCRdb table, and some are missing; sequencing was by immunoSEQ multiplex PCR. This sample has some 3,700 clones, with around 45% found just once. This clone was seen just once. No antigen is known for it. The genes and germline here are from mouse. The sequence runs out 1 residue before the end of the CDR3; the remainder is reconstructed from the germline J gene. Study observations and caveats: This small cohort was clinically heterogeneous, and sampling depth was a limitation. In patients and mice, blood and spleen missed much of tissue repertoire. Across patients, clones rarely overlapped, yet motif clusters were shared tissue-specifically.

The time point was: mouse harvest day 14 after allogeneic transplant. Tail vein injection delivered 10^7 T-cell-depleted bone marrow cells and 10^6 splenic CD5+ T cells. Tissues came from B6→BALB/c major-mismatch GVHD mice at day 7 or 14. The CDR3 length is 15 residues. V lost 0 bases to trimming and J lost 4 bases, with 7 bases between them. CDR1 is LGHNA, CDR2 YNLKQL, per germline (reference sequence). Sample: gut tissue. The clonotype originates from a female BALB/c mouse given C57BL/6 T cells with graft-versus-host disease after an allogeneic hematopoietic cell transplant. V gene TRBV5 combines with J gene TRBJ1-6, with unresolved D. Being an ORF, TRBJ1-6 has a function that is uncertain. The CDR3 bases that were read are TGTGCCAGCAGCCAAGATAGGCAGTATAATTCGCCCCTCTAC. This encodes CASSQDRQYNSPLY. The whole CDR3 protein is CASSQDRQYNSPLYF.